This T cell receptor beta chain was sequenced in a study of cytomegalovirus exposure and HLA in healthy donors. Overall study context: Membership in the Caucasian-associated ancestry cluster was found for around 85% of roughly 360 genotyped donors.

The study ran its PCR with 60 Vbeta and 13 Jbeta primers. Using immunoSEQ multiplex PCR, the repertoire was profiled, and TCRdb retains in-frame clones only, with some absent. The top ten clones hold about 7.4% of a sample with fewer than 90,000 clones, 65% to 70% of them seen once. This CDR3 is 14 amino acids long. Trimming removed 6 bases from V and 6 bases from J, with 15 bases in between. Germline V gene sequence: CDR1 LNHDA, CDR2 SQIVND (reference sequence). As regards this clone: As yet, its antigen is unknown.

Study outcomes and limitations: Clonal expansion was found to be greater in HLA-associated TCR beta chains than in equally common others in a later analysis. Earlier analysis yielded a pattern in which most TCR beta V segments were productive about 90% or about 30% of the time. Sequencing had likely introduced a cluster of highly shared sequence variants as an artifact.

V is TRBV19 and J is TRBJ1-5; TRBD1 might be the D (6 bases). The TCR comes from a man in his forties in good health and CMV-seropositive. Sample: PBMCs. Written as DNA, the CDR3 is TGTGCCAGTAGCGGGACACGGTCGGTTCAGCCCCAGCATTTT. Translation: CASSGTRSVQPQHF.